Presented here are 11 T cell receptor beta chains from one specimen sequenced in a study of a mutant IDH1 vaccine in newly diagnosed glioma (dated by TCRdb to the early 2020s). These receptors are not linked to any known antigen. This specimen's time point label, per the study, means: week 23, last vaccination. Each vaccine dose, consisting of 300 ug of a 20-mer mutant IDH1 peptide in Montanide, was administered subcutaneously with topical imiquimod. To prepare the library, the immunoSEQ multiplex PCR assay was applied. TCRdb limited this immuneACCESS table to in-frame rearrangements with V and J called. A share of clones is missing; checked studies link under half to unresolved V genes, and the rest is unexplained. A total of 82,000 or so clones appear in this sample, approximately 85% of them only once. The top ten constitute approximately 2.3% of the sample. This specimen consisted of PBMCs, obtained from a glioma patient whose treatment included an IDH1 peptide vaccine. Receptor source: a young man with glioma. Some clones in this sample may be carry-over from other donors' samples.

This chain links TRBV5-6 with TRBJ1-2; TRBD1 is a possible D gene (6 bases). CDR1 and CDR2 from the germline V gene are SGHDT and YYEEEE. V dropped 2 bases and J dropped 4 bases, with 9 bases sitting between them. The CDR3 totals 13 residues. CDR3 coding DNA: TGTGCCAGCAGCTTAGGGGACACCTATGGCTACACCTTC. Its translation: CASSLGDTYGYTF.

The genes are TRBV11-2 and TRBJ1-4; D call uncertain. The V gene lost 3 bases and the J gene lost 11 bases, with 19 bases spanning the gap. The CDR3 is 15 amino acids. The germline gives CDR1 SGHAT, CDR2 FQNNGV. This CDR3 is CASSFVMGRDPKLFF. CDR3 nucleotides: TGTGCCAGCAGCTTTGTAATGGGTCGGGATCCTAAACTGTTTTTT.

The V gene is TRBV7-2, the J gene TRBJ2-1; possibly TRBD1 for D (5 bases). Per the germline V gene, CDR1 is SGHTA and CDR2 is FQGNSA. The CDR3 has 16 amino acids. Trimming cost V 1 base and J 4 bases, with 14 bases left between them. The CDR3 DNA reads TGTGCCAGCAGCTTAGTCCTGGGGCCTGGATACAATGAGCAGTTCTTC. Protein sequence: CASSLVLGPGYNEQFF.

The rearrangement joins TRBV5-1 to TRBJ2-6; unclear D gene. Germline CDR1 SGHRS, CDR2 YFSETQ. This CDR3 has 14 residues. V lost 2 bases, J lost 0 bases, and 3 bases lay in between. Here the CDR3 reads CASSLGSGANVLTF. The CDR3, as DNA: TGCGCCAGCAGCTTAGGCTCTGGGGCCAACGTCCTGACTTTC.

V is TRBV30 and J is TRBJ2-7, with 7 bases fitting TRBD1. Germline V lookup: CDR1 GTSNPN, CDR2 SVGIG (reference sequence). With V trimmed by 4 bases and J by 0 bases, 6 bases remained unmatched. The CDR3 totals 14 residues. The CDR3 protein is CAWNPGQSSYEQYF. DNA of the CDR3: TGTGCCTGGAACCCGGGACAGAGCTCCTACGAGCAGTACTTC. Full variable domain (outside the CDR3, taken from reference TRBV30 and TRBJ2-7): SQTIHQWPATLVQPVGSPLSLECTVEGTSNPNLYWYRQAAGRGLQLLFYSVGIGQISSEVPQNLSASRPQDRQFILSSKKLLLSDSGFYLCAWNPGQSSYEQYFGPGTRLTVT.

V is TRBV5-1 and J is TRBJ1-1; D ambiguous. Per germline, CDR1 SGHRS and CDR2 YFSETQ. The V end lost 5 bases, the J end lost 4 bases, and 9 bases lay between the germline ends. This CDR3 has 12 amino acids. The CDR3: CASRGALTEAFF. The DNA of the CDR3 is TGCGCCAGCAGGGGAGCTCTCACTGAAGCTTTCTTT.

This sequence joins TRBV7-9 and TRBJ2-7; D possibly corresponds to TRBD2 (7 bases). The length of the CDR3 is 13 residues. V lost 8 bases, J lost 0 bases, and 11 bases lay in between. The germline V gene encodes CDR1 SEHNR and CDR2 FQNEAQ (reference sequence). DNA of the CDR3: TGTGCCAGCGAGGGGGGGAGCTCCTACGAGCAGTACTTC. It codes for CASEGGSSYEQYF.

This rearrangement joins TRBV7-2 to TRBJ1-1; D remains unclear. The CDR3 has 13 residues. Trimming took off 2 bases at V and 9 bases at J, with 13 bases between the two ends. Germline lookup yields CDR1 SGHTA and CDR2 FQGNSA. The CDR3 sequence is CASSLMRDPKAFF. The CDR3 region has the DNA TGTGCCAGCAGCTTAATGAGGGATCCCAAAGCTTTCTTT. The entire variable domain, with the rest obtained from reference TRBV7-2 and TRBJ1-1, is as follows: GAGVSQSPSNKVTEKGKDVELRCDPISGHTALYWYRQSLGQGLEFLIYFQGNSAPDKSGLPSDRFSAERTGGSVSTLTIQRTQQEDSAVYLCASSLMRDPKAFFGQGTRLTVV.

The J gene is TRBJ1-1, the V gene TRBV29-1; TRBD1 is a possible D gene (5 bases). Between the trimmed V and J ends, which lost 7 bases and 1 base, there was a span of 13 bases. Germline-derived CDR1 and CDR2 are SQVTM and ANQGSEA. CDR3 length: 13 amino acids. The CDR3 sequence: CSGGEQPNTEAFF. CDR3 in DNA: TGCAGCGGAGGGGAGCAACCGAACACTGAAGCTTTCTTT.

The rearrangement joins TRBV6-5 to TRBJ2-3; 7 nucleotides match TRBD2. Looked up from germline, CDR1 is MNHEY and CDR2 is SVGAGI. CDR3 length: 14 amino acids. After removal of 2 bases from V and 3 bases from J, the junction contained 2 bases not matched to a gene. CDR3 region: CASSYMGGTDTQYF. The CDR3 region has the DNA TGTGCCAGCAGTTACATGGGGGGGACAGATACGCAGTATTTT.

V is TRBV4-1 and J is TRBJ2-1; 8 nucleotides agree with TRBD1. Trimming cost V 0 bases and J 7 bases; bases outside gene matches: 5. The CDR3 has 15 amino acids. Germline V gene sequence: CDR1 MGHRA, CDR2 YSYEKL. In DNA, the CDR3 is TGCGCCAGCAGCCAAGATGCGCAGGGGGCTAATGAGCAGTTCTTC. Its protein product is CASSQDAQGANEQFF.